This T cell receptor beta chain is drawn from a study of T cell responses to AZD1222 COVID-19 vaccine. Using immunoSEQ multiplex PCR, the repertoire was profiled, and TCRdb retains in-frame clones only, with some absent. The sample shows about 120,000 clones, roughly nine tenths of them seen only once. CDR1 and CDR2 from the germline V gene are SSHAT and FNYEAQ (reference sequence). The CDR3 consists of 18 residues. Germline trimming cut 0 bases from V and 7 bases from J; bases unmatched to any gene: 14. Both about-4-week and about-12-week second-dose recipients were combined. The sample consisted of peripheral blood, taken 28 days after the second AZD1222 dose. The chain uses TRBV7-7 and TRBJ2-3; 9 bases are shared with TRBD1. This receptor was taken from an adult who received the AZD1222 COVID-19 vaccine. The CDR3 is CASSLAPASGTGIYTQYF. The CDR3 coding sequence is TGTGCCAGCAGCTTAGCCCCAGCCTCCGGGACAGGGATCTATACGCAGTATTTT.